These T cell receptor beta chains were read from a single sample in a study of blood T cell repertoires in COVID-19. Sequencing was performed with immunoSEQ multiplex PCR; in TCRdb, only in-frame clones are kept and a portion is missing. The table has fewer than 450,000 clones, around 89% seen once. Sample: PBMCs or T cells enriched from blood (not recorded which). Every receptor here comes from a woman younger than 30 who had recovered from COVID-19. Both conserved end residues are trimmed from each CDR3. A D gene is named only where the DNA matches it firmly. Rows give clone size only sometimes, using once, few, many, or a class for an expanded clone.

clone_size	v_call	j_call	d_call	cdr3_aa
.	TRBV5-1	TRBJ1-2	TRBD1	ASSLGQGLYGYT
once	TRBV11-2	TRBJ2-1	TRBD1	ASSLAGGAYNEQF
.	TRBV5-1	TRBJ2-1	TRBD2	ASSLGLGTSPNEQF
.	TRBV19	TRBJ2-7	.	ASSIDVYYEQY
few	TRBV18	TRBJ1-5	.	ASSSGIQNQPQH
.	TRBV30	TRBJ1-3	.	AWSLQARGNTIY
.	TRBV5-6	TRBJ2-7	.	ASSRLGWEQY
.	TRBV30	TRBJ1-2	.	AWSPRDGYT
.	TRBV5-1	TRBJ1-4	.	ASSLALRDATNEKLF
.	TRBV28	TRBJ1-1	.	ASSWVESLSMNTEAF
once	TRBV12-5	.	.	ASGLGGLREQF
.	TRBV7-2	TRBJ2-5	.	ASSLALVRETQY
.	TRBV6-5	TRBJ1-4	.	ASSYSGSNEKLF
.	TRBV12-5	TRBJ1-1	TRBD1	ASGRQGVTEAF
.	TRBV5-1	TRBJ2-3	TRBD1	ASSEGQGRADTQY
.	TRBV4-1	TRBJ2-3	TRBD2	ASSQAGTSGTSTDTQY
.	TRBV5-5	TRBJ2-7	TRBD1	ATAAAYRGNEQY